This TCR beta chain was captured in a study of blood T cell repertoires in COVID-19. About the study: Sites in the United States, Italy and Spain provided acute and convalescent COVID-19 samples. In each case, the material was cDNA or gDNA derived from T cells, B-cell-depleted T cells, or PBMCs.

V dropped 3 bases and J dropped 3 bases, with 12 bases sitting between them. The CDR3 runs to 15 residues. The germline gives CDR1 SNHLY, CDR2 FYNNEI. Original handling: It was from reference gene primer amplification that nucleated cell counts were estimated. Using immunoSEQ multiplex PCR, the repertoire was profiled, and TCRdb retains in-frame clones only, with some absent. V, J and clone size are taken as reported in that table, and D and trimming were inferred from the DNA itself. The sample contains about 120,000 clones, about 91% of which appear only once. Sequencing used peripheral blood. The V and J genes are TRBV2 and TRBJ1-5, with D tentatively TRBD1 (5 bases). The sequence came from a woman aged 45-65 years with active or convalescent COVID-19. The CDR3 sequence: CASSDPGGLNQPQHF. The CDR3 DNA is TGTGCCAGCAGTGATCCGGGGGGTCTCAATCAGCCCCAGCATTTT.